This entry is about one T cell receptor beta chain. Antigen: not known. Naive CD8 cells, CD45RO-negative and positively selected for CCR7, excluded terminally differentiated effector memory CD45RA+ cells. Each sample came from a Caucasian adult donor living in Nashville, Tennessee. This CDR3 spans 15 amino acids. V lost 4 bases to trimming and J lost 10 bases, with 17 bases between them. Looked up from germline, CDR1 is MDHEN and CDR2 is SYDVKM. The data were obtained in a study of shared clonotypes between healthy human individuals. Overall study results and limits: A handful of donors had 4% to 5% of their naive CD4 clonotypes in common. Genetic and exposure-history diversity was limited by the few donors.

Genomic DNA of every subset was divided equally among multiple immunoSEQ plates. TCRdb keeps only in-frame clones here, not all; method: immunoSEQ multiplex PCR. The data hold around 2,000,000 clones, with around 93% observed a single time. The sequenced sample was naive CD8+ T cells from PBMCs. This chain joins TRBV28 and TRBJ1-6, with TRBD1 as a possible D gene (6 bases). This clonotype was sampled from a man aged 18-30 years in good health. Some clones in this sample may be carry-over from other donors' samples. The CDR3 DNA reads as TGTGCCAGCAGTTCGGGGGCAGGAAGGTGGTCACCCCTCCACTTT. This encodes CASSSGAGRWSPLHF. The full variable domain, its missing parts supplied by reference TRBV28 and TRBJ1-6, is DVKVTQSSRYLVKRTGEKVFLECVQDMDHENMFWYRQDPGLGLRLIYFSYDVKMKEKGDIPEGYSVSREKKERFSLILESASTNQTSMYLCASSSGAGRWSPLHFGNGTRLTVT.